This T cell receptor beta chain was captured by sequencing in a study of metastatic and nonmetastatic thyroid tumors. Study as a whole: Where malignant and benign thyroid patients were concerned, repertoires were compared across blood and tumor or nodule tissue. Study-wide points: In blood and tumor, TCR beta diversity was reportedly significantly higher in malignant thyroid tumors than in benign nodules.

Worth noting for this clone: Antigen specificity is unknown. It is likely a read error, because the conserved phenylalanine at the end of the CDR3 is missing.

Every patient was untreated before thyroid surgery. The CDR3 spans 16 residues. Germline V lookup: CDR1 DFQATT, CDR2 SNEGSKA (reference sequence). V was shortened by 3 bases and J by 5 bases, with 20 bases between the two germline ends. Per the study methods: The authors used CDR3 differences across clinicopathological groups to build a distant-metastasis classifier for papillary thyroid cancer. Using MiXCR, TCRdb re-called clones from the PCR reads. TCRdb's processing, not the authors' own work, is the source of the V and J calls. This table holds 25,000 to 30,000 clones, under 25% found once. What was sequenced was blood. The clonotype comes from a female donor with papillary thyroid cancer or a benign thyroid nodule (not recorded which). Some clones in this sample may be carry-over from other donors' samples. V usage is TRBV20-1 and J usage is TRBJ2-1; tentative D call: TRBD2 (6 bases). In nucleotides, the CDR3 is TGCAGTGCTAGTGGGTCGGACGGGACTTCCGACAATGAGCAGTTCGTC. This sequence encodes CSASGSDGTSDNEQFV.